A selection of T cell receptor beta chains follows, all from one sample in a study of naive and memory T cell subsets. TCRdb re-called the UMI-ligation and nested PCR reads through MiXCR, storing one row per CDR3 protein. This sample has approximately 80,000 distinct CDR3 sequences, with around 9% found just once. Sequenced sample: naive CD8+ T cells from blood. These receptors all come from a human donor in good health. Both conserved end residues are part of each CDR3. A D gene is named only where the DNA matches it firmly. A row's size may be missing; if present it is once, few, many or a size class.

TRBJ2-7,TRBD2,TRBV3-1,few,CASSQDWAGGPYEQYF,TGTGCCAGCAGCCAAGATTGGGCGGGAGGGCCGTACGAGCAGTACTTC
TRBJ2-1,-,TRBV12-3/TRBV12-4,-,CASSPRNPTVITEQFF,TGTGCCAGCAGTCCGCGCAACCCGACAGTGATCACTGAGCAGTTCTTC
TRBJ2-7,TRBD1,TRBV5-6,few,CASSIAPRQGAREQYF,TGTGCCAGCAGCATAGCCCCGCGACAGGGGGCGCGTGAGCAGTACTTC
TRBJ1-1,-,TRBV20-1,few,CSARDPEGTEAFF,TGCAGTGCTAGGGATCCTGAGGGCACTGAAGCTTTCTTT
TRBJ1-5,-,TRBV27,few,CASSFRGNQPQHF,TGTGCCAGCAGTTTTAGGGGCAATCAGCCCCAGCATTTT
TRBJ1-2,TRBD1,TRBV29-1,many,CSTPGQGSGYTF,TGCAGCACCCCGGGACAGGGGTCGGGCTACACCTTC
TRBJ2-3,-,TRBV7-9,once,CASSLLASWGTDTQYF,TGTGCCAGCAGCCTCCTGGCTAGCTGGGGCACAGATACGCAGTATTTT
TRBJ2-3,TRBD2,TRBV27,few,CASSLSLAGGLTDTQYF,TGTGCCAGCAGTTTATCTCTAGCGGGAGGACTCACAGATACGCAGTATTTT
TRBJ2-2,-,TRBV12-3/TRBV12-4,few,CASSAGYTGELFF,TGTGCCAGCAGTGCGGGCTACACCGGGGAGCTGTTTTTT
TRBJ2-6,TRBD2,TRBV10-3,-,CAIRGGEGSGANVLTF,TGTGCCATCAGGGGAGGGGAAGGGTCTGGGGCCAACGTCCTGACTTTC
TRBJ2-2,TRBD2,TRBV7-9,-,CASVIAGAGTGELFF,TGTGCCAGCGTCATAGCGGGAGCGGGCACCGGGGAGCTGTTTTTT
TRBJ1-2,TRBD1,TRBV10-3,many,CAISEGTVSYGYTF,TGTGCCATCAGTGAAGGGACAGTCAGCTATGGCTACACCTTC
TRBJ1-1,-,TRBV27,many,CASSLTGGTEAFF,TGTGCCAGCAGTTTAACGGGAGGCACTGAAGCTTTCTTT
TRBJ1-3,-,TRBV29-1,many,CSVEDAERSGNTIYF,TGCAGCGTTGAAGATGCCGAACGCTCTGGAAACACCATATATTTT
TRBJ2-7,-,TRBV4-1,-,CASSQARPGAYEQYF,TGCGCCAGCAGCCAAGCCCGACCGGGGGCTTACGAGCAGTACTTC
TRBJ2-7,-,TRBV27,few,CASSSFYEQYF,TGTGCCAGCAGTTCCTTCTACGAGCAGTACTTC
TRBJ2-2,TRBD2,TRBV7-8,few,CASSLVAGVLLANTGELFF,TGTGCCAGCAGCTTAGTAGCGGGAGTACTCCTCGCGAACACCGGGGAGCTGTTTTTT
TRBJ2-7,TRBD1,TRBV29-1,-,CSGRQGYEQYF,TGCAGCGGCCGACAGGGGTACGAGCAGTACTTC
TRBJ2-6,-,TRBV6-2/TRBV6-3,few,CAGSTSGANVLTF,TGTGCCGGTTCAACATCTGGGGCCAACGTCCTGACTTTC
TRBJ2-1,-,TRBV11-2,few,CASSLGGSPNEQFF,TGTGCCAGCAGCTTAGGAGGGAGTCCCAATGAGCAGTTCTTC
TRBJ2-1,-,TRBV13,few,CASSHGDNEQFF,TGTGCCAGCTCTCACGGGGACAATGAGCAGTTCTTC
TRBJ2-1,TRBD2,TRBV24-1,many,CATSDSLAGGEQFF,TGTGCCACCAGTGATAGCCTAGCGGGAGGTGAGCAGTTCTTC
TRBJ1-3,-,TRBV13,many,CASKSGLNTIYF,TGTGCCAGCAAATCGGGGTTGAACACCATATATTTT
TRBJ1-2,-,TRBV2,many,CASSIHRRENGYTF,TGTGCCAGCAGTATCCACCGACGGGAGAATGGCTACACCTTC
TRBJ1-4,-,TRBV2,-,CASIGNEKLFF,TGTGCCAGCATCGGAAACGAAAAACTGTTTTTT
TRBJ2-7,TRBD2,TRBV20-1,medium-sized,CSAGTGLAGVPSYEQYF,TGCAGTGCTGGAACCGGACTAGCGGGAGTTCCCTCCTACGAGCAGTACTTC
TRBJ2-7,TRBD2,TRBV12-3/TRBV12-4,-,CASSLLLAGVEQYF,TGTGCCAGCAGTTTACTACTAGCGGGAGTTGAGCAGTACTTC
TRBJ1-2,-,TRBV9,-,CASWGAKGYTF,TGTGCCAGCTGGGGGGCGAAGGGCTACACCTTC
TRBJ2-1,TRBD2,TRBV7-6,many,CASRQSGRGYNEQFF,TGTGCCAGCAGACAAAGCGGGAGGGGGTACAATGAGCAGTTCTTC
TRBJ2-3,-,TRBV15,-,CATSSGVVSTDTQYF,TGTGCCACCAGCAGCGGGGTAGTGAGCACAGATACGCAGTATTTT
TRBJ2-4,TRBD1,TRBV20-1,many,CSAPETGGENIQYF,TGCAGTGCTCCCGAGACAGGGGGTGAAAACATTCAGTACTTC
TRBJ1-3,-,TRBV11-2,many,CASSLSPTNGNTIYF,TGTGCCAGCAGCTTATCGCCGACGAATGGAAACACCATATATTTT
TRBJ2-7,TRBD2,TRBV20-1,few,CSASGGVAGDEQYF,TGCAGTGCTAGTGGCGGAGTAGCGGGAGACGAGCAGTACTTC
TRBJ2-1,TRBD2,TRBV2,many,CASSSQTPTSGRASEQFF,TGTGCCAGCAGTTCCCAAACGCCGACTAGCGGGAGGGCCAGTGAGCAGTTCTTC
TRBJ2-5,-,TRBV29-1,-,CSVAPTGPGETQYF,TGCAGCGTTGCGCCCACAGGGCCCGGGGAGACCCAGTACTTC
TRBJ2-1,-,TRBV3-1,many,CASSQDGSRGSYNEQFF,TGTGCCAGCAGCCAAGACGGATCGAGAGGCTCCTACAATGAGCAGTTCTTC
TRBJ2-1,TRBD2,TRBV7-9,many,CASSPPRSGVADEQFF,TGTGCCAGCAGCCCCCCGCGTAGCGGGGTCGCGGATGAGCAGTTCTTC